These 32 T cell receptor beta chains were all obtained from the same sample, sequenced in a study of cytomegalovirus exposure and HLA in healthy donors. Primers: 60 Vbeta forward and 13 Jbeta reverse. Profiling relied on immunoSEQ multiplex PCR, and the TCRdb table lists in-frame clones only, not all of them. This sample has 150,000 or so clones, with 70% to 80% found just once. Specimen: PBMCs. The receptors stem from a man younger than 40 in good health and CMV-seropositive.

This clone was recorded once. The genes are TRBV7-8 and TRBJ2-1; D not resolved. The germline V gene encodes CDR1 SGHVS and CDR2 FQNEAQ. Trimming removed 5 bases at V and 8 bases at J, with 16 bases between. The length of the CDR3 is 14 residues. The CDR3 here is CASSDLNKPYEQFF. The CDR3 nucleotides are TGTGCCAGCAGCGACTTAAATAAGCCCTATGAGCAGTTCTTC. Based on the CDR3 plus reference TRBV7-8 and TRBJ2-1, the full variable domain is GAGVSQSPRYKVAKRGQDVALRCDPISGHVSLFWYQQALGQGPEFLTYFQNEAQLDKSGLPSDRFFAERPEGSVSTLKIQRTQQEDSAVYLCASSDLNKPYEQFFGPGTRLTVL.

The J gene is TRBJ2-1, the V gene TRBV11-2; D might be TRBD1 (5 bases). Germline CDR1 and CDR2: SGHAT and FQNNGV. V lost 2 bases to trimming and J lost 7 bases, with 21 bases between them. This CDR3 spans 17 amino acids. This CDR3 reads CASSLRPGWAGINEQFF. The CDR3 DNA is TGTGCCAGCAGCTTACGCCCTGGCTGGGCAGGGATAAATGAGCAGTTCTTC.

The rearrangement joins TRBV19 to TRBJ1-1, with D tentatively TRBD1 (6 bases). From germline, CDR1 is LNHDA and CDR2 SQIVND (reference sequence). The CDR3 is 15 residues long. Trimming stripped 1 base from V and 3 bases from J, with 12 bases between. CDR3 sequence reads: CASSIGQGRHTEAFF. The CDR3 region has the DNA TGTGCCAGTAGTATAGGGCAGGGGCGACACACTGAAGCTTTCTTT.

This CDR3 reads CASSHRTGDAYEQYF. The CDR3 DNA is TGTGCCAGCAGCCACCGGACAGGGGATGCCTACGAGCAGTACTTC. The genes are TRBV7-2 and TRBJ2-7, with 9 nucleotides matching TRBD1. J lost 2 bases, V lost 5 bases, and 7 bases had no gene match. This CDR3 region has 15 residues. The germline gives CDR1 SGHTA, CDR2 FQGNSA.

This clone showed up just a few times. The CDR3 DNA sequence: TGTGCCAGCAGCTTAGTTCAGGGCTCGGGCGAGCAGTACTTC. Translation: CASSLVQGSGEQYF. This chain uses TRBV7-9 with TRBJ2-5, with D tentatively TRBD1 (5 bases). The J call is doubtful: the DNA matches TRBJ2-7 better. The CDR3 runs to 14 residues. Germline V gene sequence: CDR1 SEHNR, CDR2 FQNEAQ (reference sequence).

The chain recombines TRBV4-2 with TRBJ2-7; tentatively, D is TRBD1 (5 bases). The CDR3 totals 14 residues. Trimming left V 0 bases short and J 3 bases short, with 9 bases between. Germline assignment: CDR1 LGHNA and CDR2 YNFKEQ. CDR3 in amino acids: CASSQDIRGYEQYF. CDR3 bases: TGTGCCAGCAGCCAAGATATAAGGGGCTACGAGCAGTACTTC.

This clone turned up a few times. The chain employs TRBV6-1 and TRBJ2-7, with 10 bases aligning to TRBD2. The CDR3 is 14 residues long. Germline CDR1 is MNHNS and CDR2 is SASEGT. The junction had 6 bases not matched to a gene; V was cut back by 7 bases and J by 3 bases. Here the CDR3 reads CASTPSGRNYEQYF. CDR3 in DNA: TGTGCCAGCACCCCTAGCGGGAGAAACTACGAGCAGTACTTC.

The chain combines TRBV5-1 with TRBJ2-3; the D gene is possibly TRBD1 (6 bases). This CDR3 has 12 residues. Germline V gives CDR1 SGHRS, CDR2 YFSETQ. V was shortened by 4 bases and J by 5 bases, with 8 bases between the two germline ends. In DNA, the CDR3 is TGCGCCAGCAGCGCACAGGGAGATACGCAGTATTTT. Residues: CASSAQGDTQYF.

The gene calls are TRBV9 and TRBJ2-7; tentatively, D is TRBD2 (6 bases). Germline V CDR1 and CDR2: SGDLS, YYNGEE. The CDR3 totals 14 residues. V gave up 4 bases and J gave up 2 bases, with 13 bases separating them. CDR3 protein: CASSPEGGPYEQYF. CDR3 in DNA: TGTGCCAGCAGCCCCGAGGGAGGCCCCTACGAGCAGTACTTC.

The V gene is TRBV6-1, the J gene TRBJ1-1, with D tentatively TRBD1 (5 bases). CDR1 and CDR2 from the germline V gene are MNHNS and SASEGT. Trimming removed 6 bases at V and 8 bases at J, with 16 bases between. The CDR3 spans 13 residues. The CDR3 reads CASRQVSKGEAFF. The CDR3 coding sequence is TGTGCCAGCAGACAGGTGTCAAAAGGGGAAGCTTTCTTT.

The chain uses TRBV7-2 and TRBJ2-5; possible D gene TRBD2, 5 bases. There are 14 residues in the CDR3. V was trimmed by 1 base and J by 2 bases, leaving 8 bases between them. Per germline, CDR1 SGHTA and CDR2 FQGNSA. The CDR3 nucleotides read TGTGCCAGCAGCTTAGGAGGGAGACAAGAGACCCAGTACTTC. This translates into CASSLGGRQETQYF.

The chain recombines TRBV25-1 with TRBJ2-7, with 10 bases fitting TRBD2. The length of the CDR3 is 15 residues. Germline loops: CDR1 MGHDK, CDR2 SYGVNS. J gave up 4 bases and V 3 bases, and 6 bases lay outside the gene matches. The CDR3 DNA reads TGTGCCAGCAGTGATCCTAGCGGGGGTTTTTACGAGCAGTACTTC. Translated: CASSDPSGGFYEQYF.

Concerning this clone: In the same sample, other DNA sequences code for this CDR3. The chain combines TRBV9 with TRBJ2-3; D is undetermined. The germline V and J ends were trimmed by 0 bases and 1 base, with 3 bases remaining between them. Germline assignment: CDR1 SGDLS and CDR2 YYNGEE. The CDR3 has 13 residues. The CDR3 protein is CASSVAGTDTQYF. DNA of the CDR3: TGTGCCAGCAGCGTAGCCGGCACAGATACGCAGTATTTT.

The V gene is TRBV29-1, the J gene TRBJ2-1, with D hard to call. CDR3 length equals 13 residues. Germline V lookup: CDR1 SQVTM, CDR2 ANQGSEA. The V and J ends lost 4 bases and 6 bases respectively, with 13 bases between them. In nucleotides, the CDR3 is TGCAGCGTTGGAGCTTTAGAGATCAATGAGCAGTTCTTC. It encodes CSVGALEINEQFF.

This chain links TRBV27 with TRBJ2-1, with TRBD2 matching 10 bases. V shed 4 bases, J shed 9 bases, and the junction held 12 bases outside the gene matches. The length of the CDR3 is 16 residues. Germline CDR1 MNHEY, CDR2 SMNVEV (reference sequence). The CDR3: CASSSTGAGGPGEQFF. Written as DNA, the CDR3 is TGTGCCAGCAGTTCAACAGGAGCGGGAGGGCCTGGTGAGCAGTTCTTC.

The chain recombines TRBV6-1 with TRBJ2-5; maybe TRBD1 (7 bases). Germline CDR1 and CDR2: MNHNS and SASEGT. The ends were cut back, 7 bases at V and 3 bases at J, with 18 bases in the middle. The CDR3 is made up of 15 amino acids. CDR3 sequence reads: CASKSRPRGEETQYF. The CDR3 DNA reads TGTGCCAGCAAGTCCCGTCCCAGGGGGGAAGAGACCCAGTACTTC.

The chain uses TRBV7-6 and TRBJ2-5; 7 bases line up with TRBD1. The J call may be mistaken, given a closer DNA end match to TRBJ2-7. This CDR3 region has 14 residues. CDR1 is SGHVS and CDR2 is FNYEAQ in the germline V gene. In DNA form, the CDR3 reads TGTGCCAGCAGCTTATTTAGACAGGGCAGCGAGCAGTACTTC. Protein sequence: CASSLFRQGSEQYF.

V usage is TRBV7-6 and J usage is TRBJ2-3; possibly TRBD2 for D (6 bases). The CDR3 contains 14 residues. Trimming left V 6 bases short and J 11 bases short, with 21 bases between. Looked up from germline, CDR1 is SGHVS and CDR2 is FNYEAQ. CDR3 sequence: CASSLGGYNLGQYF. The CDR3 DNA reads as TGTGCCAGCAGTTTGGGGGGATACAATCTAGGGCAGTATTTT.

J is TRBJ2-7 and V is TRBV5-5; 7 nucleotides align to TRBD2. After removal of 4 bases from V and 6 bases from J, the junction contained 10 bases not matched to a gene. The CDR3 covers 14 residues. Germline V gene sequence: CDR1 SGHKS, CDR2 YYEKEE (reference sequence). The chain's CDR3 is CASSLTILAPEQYF. The CDR3 coding sequence is TGTGCCAGCAGCCTAACCATACTAGCGCCCGAGCAGTACTTC.

The V gene is TRBV5-1, the J gene TRBJ1-1, with D perhaps TRBD1 (5 bases). The CDR3 runs to 16 residues. Trimming removed 2 bases at V and 1 base at J, with 15 bases between. Germline V gene sequence: CDR1 SGHRS, CDR2 YFSETQ. The CDR3 region is CASSLRGDSANTEAFF. The CDR3 DNA reads as TGCGCCAGCAGCTTACGTGGGGACTCCGCGAACACTGAAGCTTTCTTT.

The rearrangement links TRBV27 to TRBJ2-5; 15 bases line up with TRBD2. The J call may be in error: the DNA end matches TRBJ2-7 better. The CDR3 spans 16 residues. The germline gives CDR1 MNHEY, CDR2 SMNVEV (reference sequence). In DNA form, the CDR3 reads TGTGCCAGCAGTTTTGGACTAGCGGGAGGGCCGGGCGAGCAGTACTTC. Protein sequence: CASSFGLAGGPGEQYF.

The V gene is TRBV30, the J gene TRBJ2-1, with a weak D call TRBD1 (6 bases). V was clipped by 1 base and J by 9 bases, with 10 bases between them. Germline loops: CDR1 GTSNPN, CDR2 SVGIG (reference sequence). The CDR3 contains 12 residues. The CDR3 region has the DNA TGTGCCTGGAGTGACAGGGTGGGTGAGCAGTTCTTC. It is translated as CAWSDRVGEQFF.

This clone was seen only a few times. The gene calls are TRBV7-8 and TRBJ2-3; 8 nucleotides agree with TRBD2. The CDR3 extends over 19 amino acids. V lost 5 bases, J lost 0 bases, and 16 bases stayed unmatched. Looked up from germline, CDR1 is SGHVS and CDR2 is FQNEAQ. CDR3 sequence (DNA): TGTGCCAGCAGCCCCCCAGCAGCGGGAGCCGAGGCTAGCACAGATACGCAGTATTTT. Translation gives CASSPPAAGAEASTDTQYF.

The chain links TRBV18 to TRBJ2-7, with D possibly being TRBD2 (5 bases). This CDR3 region has 13 residues. Trimming took off 5 bases at V and 1 base at J, with 9 bases between the two ends. The V gene's germline CDR1 is KGHSH and CDR2 LQKENI. CDR3 sequence: CASSSRDSYEQYF. The CDR3 region has the DNA TGTGCCAGCTCATCTCGGGATTCCTACGAGCAGTACTTC.

The V and J genes are TRBV28 and TRBJ1-5; TRBD1 might be the D (5 bases). The CDR3 runs to 13 residues. Germline V CDR1 and CDR2: MDHEN, SYDVKM. The ends were cut back, 2 bases at V and 5 bases at J, with 7 bases in the middle. CDR3 in DNA: TGTGCCAGCAGTTTACGGGGGGATCAGCCCCAGCATTTT. This translates into CASSLRGDQPQHF.

V gene TRBV4-1 combines with J gene TRBJ1-6; D is perhaps TRBD1 (5 bases). The CDR3 runs 14 residues. Between the trimmed V and J ends, which lost 3 bases and 6 bases, there was a span of 9 bases. CDR1 and CDR2 from the germline V gene are MGHRA and YSYEKL. CDR3 amino acids: CASSHTGLNSPLHF. In nucleotides, the CDR3 is TGCGCCAGCAGCCACACAGGTCTTAATTCACCCCTCCACTTT.

The rearrangement uses TRBV6-6 and TRBJ2-5; D not resolved. CDR3 size: 12 residues. Germline CDR1 reads MNHNY; CDR2 reads SVGAGI (reference sequence). CDR3 protein: CTASEYQETQYF. CDR3 DNA sequence: TGTACAGCTTCAGAGTACCAAGAGACCCAGTACTTC.

This chain uses TRBV5-4 with TRBJ1-2; weak D call: TRBD1 (5 bases). V shed 3 bases and J shed 3 bases, with 12 bases lying between them. The CDR3 contains 14 residues. Germline assignment: CDR1 SGHNT and CDR2 YYREEE (reference sequence). The CDR3 region has the DNA TGTGCCAGCAGCTCCTCCAGGGAATACTATGGCTACACCTTC. Translated, it gives CASSSSREYYGYTF.

This clone was recorded only once. V usage is TRBV7-6 and J usage is TRBJ1-5, with 7 bases lining up with TRBD1. V lost 4 bases, J lost 5 bases, and 5 bases stayed unmatched. Germline V lookup: CDR1 SGHVS, CDR2 FNYEAQ. The CDR3 loop spans 14 amino acids. The CDR3 DNA sequence: TGTGCCAGCAGCTCCCGACAGGGTGATCAGCCCCAGCATTTT. This translates into CASSSRQGDQPQHF. Filled out from reference TRBV7-6 and TRBJ1-5, the complete variable domain reads GAGVSQSPRYKVTKRGQDVALRCDPISGHVSLYWYRQALGQGPEFLTYFNYEAQQDKSGLPNDRFSAERPEGSISTLTIQRTEQRDSAMYRCASSSRQGDQPQHFGDGTRLSIL.

This rearrangement joins TRBV7-3 to TRBJ2-1, with 11 nucleotides matching TRBD1. CDR3 size: 14 residues. Trimming removed 3 bases from V and 6 bases from J; junction bases left unmatched: 1. Germline CDR1 SGHTA, CDR2 FQGTGA. Written as DNA, the CDR3 is TGTGCCAGCAGCTTTGGGACAGGGGGCAATGAGCAGTTCTTC. It is translated as CASSFGTGGNEQFF.

This clone was recorded a few times. The identical CDR3 is also encoded by other nucleotide sequences in the sample. This chain connects TRBV27 to TRBJ2-1, with 11 bases lining up with TRBD2. CDR1 and CDR2 from the germline V gene are MNHEY and SMNVEV (reference sequence). The CDR3 extends over 15 amino acids. J lost 4 bases, V lost 5 bases, and 4 bases had no gene match. CDR3 sequence reads: CASSPGTSGYNEQFF. CDR3 sequence (DNA): TGTGCCAGCAGTCCCGGGACTAGCGGATACAATGAGCAGTTCTTC.

The chain uses TRBV28 and TRBJ2-1, with TRBD2 matching 10 bases. The trim removed 6 bases at V and 1 base at J, leaving 3 bases unmatched. The CDR3 extends over 15 amino acids. Germline V gene sequence: CDR1 MDHEN, CDR2 SYDVKM. The CDR3, as DNA: TGTGCCAGCAGGCCTAGCGGGGGTTCCTACAATGAGCAGTTCTTC. This sequence encodes CASRPSGGSYNEQFF.